These T cell receptor beta chains were read from a single sample in a study of T cells after yellow fever vaccination. TCRdb re-derived calls from the 5' RACE reads in MiXCR, one entry per CDR3 protein. In the table there are 300,000 to 400,000 distinct CDR3 sequences, approximately 4% of which are singletons. The source material was PBMCs, sampled 5 days after the yellow fever booster vaccination. These receptors were collected from a man aged 18 to 35 who received the YFV17D yellow fever vaccine. Both conserved end residues are part of each CDR3. A D gene is named only where the DNA matches it firmly. A clone size is listed for some rows: how often the clone was seen (once, few, many), or a class if it is expanded.

j_call	d_call	v_call	clone_size	cdr3_aa	cdr3_nt
TRBJ1-1	.	TRBV7-2	many	CASSPQLTAGDEAFF	TGTGCCAGCAGCCCTCAACTAACTGCGGGAGATGAAGCTTTCTTT
TRBJ1-4	.	TRBV14	many	CASSQGARGGEKLFF	TGTGCCAGCAGCCAAGGGGCTCGGGGAGGCGAAAAACTGTTTTTT
TRBJ2-4	.	TRBV5-1	many	CASSPIRSFKNIQYF	TGCGCCAGCAGCCCCATTAGGTCGTTTAAAAACATTCAGTACTTC
TRBJ1-5	.	TRBV19	few	CASRTRDVRNQPQHF	TGTGCCAGTAGAACCAGGGATGTTCGCAATCAGCCCCAGCATTTT
TRBJ2-5	.	TRBV7-2	.	CASSPSRAGETQYF	TGTGCCAGCAGCCCGTCCCGGGCTGGAGAGACCCAGTACTTC
TRBJ2-3	TRBD2	TRBV6-5	.	CASSQSGGASVQYF	TGTGCCAGCAGTCAGAGCGGGGGGGCCTCTGTGCAGTATTTT
TRBJ2-6	TRBD2	TRBV7-9	few	CASSPRGGGNSGANVLTF	TGTGCCAGCAGCCCTCGAGGCGGGGGGAACTCTGGGGCCAACGTCCTGACTTTC
TRBJ2-3	.	TRBV4-3	many	CASSQDRRPAAQYF	TGCGCCAGCAGCCAAGATAGGCGCCCAGCAGCGCAGTATTTT
TRBJ2-1	.	TRBV18	many	CASSPPASDEQFF	TGTGCCAGCTCACCACCGGCTAGCGATGAGCAGTTCTTC
TRBJ1-1	.	TRBV20-1	few	CSASPTPNTEAFF	TGCAGTGCTAGCCCGACACCGAACACTGAAGCTTTCTTT